This is a list of T cell receptor beta chains from one sample in a study of CDR3 diversity in severe acne. TCRdb reprocessed the PCR reads via MiXCR and lists one record per CDR3 protein. The profile covers approximately 90,000 distinct CDR3 sequences, with 45% to 50% appearing a single time and around 10% taken by the ten largest. Sequencing was performed on blood. The origin of the receptors is a male donor in good health, serving as a control. The CDR3 runs from the conserved cysteine through the conserved F or W. D genes are given only for firm matches. Only some rows state a clone size, as once, few, many or a class for expanded clones.

DNA: TGCGCCAGCAGCTTGGCCCCAGGGGCGGGCGAGCAGTACTTC; CDR3: CASSLAPGAGEQYF; size: -; D: -; V: TRBV5-1; J: TRBJ2-7
DNA: TGTGCCAGCACCCGAGAGGAGGTGGACAGGGATAATTCACCCCTCCACTTT; CDR3: CASTREEVDRDNSPLHF; size: many; D: TRBD1; V: TRBV6-1; J: TRBJ1-6
DNA: TGTGCCAGTAGTATAGGCCGGACAGGCACCAACTATGGCTACACCTTC; CDR3: CASSIGRTGTNYGYTF; size: few; D: TRBD1; V: TRBV19; J: TRBJ1-2
DNA: TGTGCCACCAGCAGAAATTTAGACAGTAGCTCCTACGAGCAGTACTTC; CDR3: CATSRNLDSSSYEQYF; size: few; D: -; V: TRBV15; J: TRBJ2-7
DNA: TGTGCCAGCAGCAAACGGACAGGGGAGAACTATGGCTACACCTTC; CDR3: CASSKRTGENYGYTF; size: -; D: TRBD1; V: TRBV7-9; J: TRBJ1-2
DNA: TGTGCCAGCAGCCCGGGGGGGACAGGGCTCGAGACCCAGTACTTC; CDR3: CASSPGGTGLETQYF; size: -; D: -; V: TRBV5-4; J: TRBJ2-5
DNA: TGCAGTGCTAGAGATAACGACAGGGGGCCAGATGGCTACACCTTC; CDR3: CSARDNDRGPDGYTF; size: -; D: TRBD1; V: TRBV20-1; J: TRBJ1-2
DNA: TGTGCCAGCAGTTTAGGTTTGTTGTCCAGGGGGAACACCGGGGAGCTGTTTTTT; CDR3: CASSLGLLSRGNTGELFF; size: many; D: -; V: TRBV12-3/TRBV12-4; J: TRBJ2-2
DNA: TGCGCCAGCAGCCATCACCGGGACACTGTCTACGAGCAGTACTTC; CDR3: CASSHHRDTVYEQYF; size: many; D: -; V: TRBV5-1; J: TRBJ2-7
DNA: TGCGCCAGCAGCCAACCGGGACAAACCTACGAGCAGTACTTC; CDR3: CASSQPGQTYEQYF; size: -; D: -; V: TRBV7-9; J: TRBJ2-7
DNA: TGTGCCACCAGCAGACCCGACAGGGGGGACGAGCAGTACTTC; CDR3: CATSRPDRGDEQYF; size: -; D: TRBD1; V: TRBV15; J: TRBJ2-7
DNA: TGTGCTAGCAGTGGACAGTTTCCCAGCACTGAAGCCTTCTTT; CDR3: CASSGQFPSTEAFF; size: once; D: -; V: TRBV6-5; J: TRBJ1-1
DNA: TGCAGTGCTAGAGCCGGCGATGGATATGGCTACACCTTC; CDR3: CSARAGDGYGYTF; size: few; D: -; V: TRBV20-1; J: TRBJ1-2
DNA: TGCGCCAGCAGCCAAGTTGGAAGGGTTTCACCCCTCCACTTT; CDR3: CASSQVGRVSPLHF; size: few; D: -; V: TRBV4-1; J: TRBJ1-6
DNA: TGCAGCGTGGGGACTAGTGAGGCAACGACAGATACGCAGTATTTT; CDR3: CSVGTSEATTDTQYF; size: once; D: TRBD2; V: TRBV29-1; J: TRBJ2-3
DNA: TGTGCCAGCAGCGCACAGGGCGGCGGCACTGAAGCTTTCTTT; CDR3: CASSAQGGGTEAFF; size: -; D: -; V: TRBV7-3; J: TRBJ1-1
DNA: TGTGCCAGCAGCTTAGGATTGGGGGACACTGAAGCTTTCTTT; CDR3: CASSLGLGDTEAFF; size: -; D: -; V: TRBV7-6; J: TRBJ1-1
DNA: TGTGCCAGCAGTTACGGGCTAGCGGACGAGCAGTACTTC; CDR3: CASSYGLADEQYF; size: once; D: TRBD2; V: TRBV6-5; J: TRBJ2-7
DNA: TGTGCCAGCAGTGAAAGACAGATCTATGGCTACACCTTC; CDR3: CASSERQIYGYTF; size: once; D: -; V: TRBV6-1; J: TRBJ1-2
DNA: TGTGCCATCAGTGATAGCGTACAGGGTGACTACGAGCAGTACTTC; CDR3: CAISDSVQGDYEQYF; size: many; D: -; V: TRBV10-3; J: TRBJ2-7
DNA: TGTGCCAGCAGTTACGGGGGACAGCCTGCCTCTGATTTCGCTTTCTTT; CDR3: CASSYGGQPASDFAFF; size: -; D: TRBD1; V: TRBV2; J: TRBJ1-1
DNA: TGTGCCAGCAGGGGACAGGGGGCTGGGACCCAGTACTTC; CDR3: CASRGQGAGTQYF; size: -; D: TRBD1; V: TRBV2; J: TRBJ2-5
DNA: TGCAGTGCTCCAGACAGCGCGATAGACAGTTCATTT; CDR3: CSAPDSAIDSSF; size: few; D: -; V: TRBV20-1; J: TRBJ2-2
DNA: TGTGCCAGTACCGTAACAGGGCCCTCGGACACTGAAGCTTTCTTT; CDR3: CASTVTGPSDTEAFF; size: -; D: -; V: TRBV19; J: TRBJ1-1
DNA: TGTGCCAGCAGCCCTCGGACAGCCGGAAACACCATATATTTT; CDR3: CASSPRTAGNTIYF; size: once; D: -; V: TRBV7-9; J: TRBJ1-3
DNA: TGCAGTGCTAGAGAGTTCGGCTATGGCTACACCTTC; CDR3: CSAREFGYGYTF; size: -; D: -; V: TRBV20-1; J: TRBJ1-2
DNA: TGTGCCAGTAGTACGAGACTAGCGGAACTCTACGAGCAGTACTTC; CDR3: CASSTRLAELYEQYF; size: -; D: TRBD2; V: TRBV19; J: TRBJ2-7
DNA: TGTGCCAGCAGCCCAGGAGGGATCCTGCGCTACACCTTC; CDR3: CASSPGGILRYTF; size: many; D: -; V: TRBV5-8; J: TRBJ1-2
DNA: TGCAGCGCTGTGGGACAGGGAAATCAGCCCCAGCATTTT; CDR3: CSAVGQGNQPQHF; size: -; D: TRBD1; V: TRBV29-1; J: TRBJ1-5
DNA: TGTGCCAGCAGTTTGCTCTCGACAGACTATGGCTACACCTTC; CDR3: CASSLLSTDYGYTF; size: -; D: -; V: TRBV12-3/TRBV12-4; J: TRBJ1-2
DNA: TGTGCCAGCAGTTTACGCACAGGGGTAGGGATTTCACCCCTCCACTTT; CDR3: CASSLRTGVGISPLHF; size: many; D: TRBD1; V: TRBV27; J: TRBJ1-6
DNA: TGTGCCAGCAGCGTAACGCCCTGGGAGCTGTTTTTT; CDR3: CASSVTPWELFF; size: -; D: -; V: TRBV9; J: TRBJ2-2